The 4 T cell receptor beta chains reported below all come from one sample, sequenced in a study of blood T cell repertoires in COVID-19. Profiling relied on immunoSEQ multiplex PCR, and the TCRdb table lists in-frame clones only, not all of them. The table shows about 210,000 clones, with under 95% occurring only once. Sequencing input: peripheral blood. These receptors were taken from a man aged 30 to 45 with acute or convalescent COVID-19.

The J gene is TRBJ1-2, the V gene TRBV28; no firm D call. Trimming cost V 5 bases and J 10 bases, with 23 bases left between them. This CDR3 spans 15 amino acids. The germline V gene encodes CDR1 MDHEN and CDR2 SYDVKM. This chain's CDR3 is CASSAETLASTFYTF. As DNA, the CDR3 is TGTGCCAGCAGTGCCGAGACTCTGGCAAGTACATTCTACACCTTC.

This chain joins TRBV18 and TRBJ2-1, with 9 bases aligning to TRBD1. Looked up from germline, CDR1 is KGHSH and CDR2 is LQKENI. This CDR3 has 16 residues. The J segment lost 7 bases and the V segment lost 5 bases, leaving 12 bases of the junction unmatched. The CDR3 nucleotides are TGTGCCAGCTCATCTCCCGGGACAGGGATATGGAATGAGCAGTTCTTC. It yields the protein CASSSPGTGIWNEQFF.

The chain carries TRBV3-1 (or the pseudogene TRBV3-2) and TRBJ1-1; no clear D. CDR1 is LGHDT and CDR2 is YNNKEL in the germline V gene (reference sequence). The CDR3 sequence is 14 residues long. Trimming pared 3 bases from V and 5 bases from J, leaving 13 bases between. For the CDR3, the DNA is TGTGCCAGCAGCCAGTCGAGCTCAGGAACTGAAGCTTTCTTT. Protein product: CASSQSSSGTEAFF.

This clone was found once. The rearrangement joins TRBV5-1 to TRBJ2-2, with 8 bases matching TRBD1. CDR3 length: 16 residues. J was trimmed by 2 bases and V by 6 bases; bases with no gene match: 9. Germline V gives CDR1 SGHRS, CDR2 YFSETQ. The CDR3 region is CASTQGDRPNTGELFF. Here the CDR3 DNA reads TGCGCCAGCACCCAGGGGGACAGGCCTAACACCGGGGAGCTGTTTTTT.